This record looks at one T cell receptor beta chain sequence and its context. This clone was counted only a few times. Its antigen is unknown. No quality values exist for individual bases; no much larger clone is one base distant. The CDR3 measures 15 amino acids from cysteine to phenylalanine. The DNA shown is the 45-base CDR3, in frame from base 1. From the germline V gene, CDR1 is WSHSY and CDR2 is SAAADI. At the junction V is shortened by 3 bases and J by 6 bases; bases outside the gene matches: 3. This record comes from a study of cytomegalovirus exposure and HLA in healthy donors (dated by TCRdb to about 2017). For the wider study: An earlier analysis of some 600 of the donors reported 276 Gb of sequence data and about 120 million unique TCR beta sequences obtained from approximately 180 million T cells. On average, about 240,000 unique TCR beta nucleotide sequences were sequenced per donor among fewer than 500 genotyped donors of the cohort, with roughly 18% of those sequences being non-productive. Of the 300 to 500 genotyped donors, 65% to 90% were placed in the genetic ancestry cluster associated with self-reported Caucasian donors. High-throughput TCR immunosequencing, statistical association of individual TCRs with disease status, and machine learning were combined to predict cytomegalovirus infection status. Along with the approximately 600-subject first cohort, a separate validation cohort of 120 different subjects was used. Roughly 300 gigabases of sequencing data and tens of millions of unique TCR sequences were included in an early release covering over 600 HLA-typed donors. An earlier analysis of 587 of the donors used high-throughput TCR beta sequencing to judge whether each TCR beta V gene segment behaved as functional or pseudogenic. The number of typed donors differed by locus: roughly 629-630 for A, B, C, DRB1 and DQB1; approximately 520 for DQA1; 606 for DPA1; and some 430 for DPB1. The study aimed to test whether cataloging public T cell receptors could reveal signatures of past pathogen exposure. In a later genetic analysis, genome-wide SNP genotypes for about 55% of the roughly 700 donors were used, and that subset was treated as a discovery cohort. Alongside the repertoire data, information on donor age, sex, ethnicity and CMV serostatus was compiled. The study used immunosequencing to profile the T cell repertoires of several hundred subjects and linked those repertoires to cytomegalovirus serostatus. A later analysis re-examined previously published TCR beta repertoires from about 670 donors and added high-resolution HLA genotyping to investigate patterns of TCR occurrence. HLA typing included class I and class II loci at four-digit resolution. All discovery cohort repertoires had been generated using a single sequencing platform. Because of strong linkage in the cohort, roughly five DR-DQ haplotypes were treated as single units for association and clustering. Rather than drawing on any new phenotypic data, the later analysis identified candidate immune exposures from TCR beta sequences and the way those sequences occurred across donors.

What the authors observed across the whole study: Only TCR beta chains were sequenced in this cohort, and the absence of alpha or paired-chain data limited detectable features. Correlated functional status among segregating V segments might be attributable to linkage disequilibrium, but an unknown experimental factor could not be ruled out. When HLA alleles, especially DR and DQ, strongly co-occurred, attributing TCR associations to individual alleles was difficult. A further reported finding was that TCR beta sequences accurately predicted the HLA-A and HLA-B alleles for most subjects in the first cohort. Because some donors lacked HLA typing at each locus, the association tests relied only on the typed subset. An association between a missense DCLRE1C variant and V-gene and J-gene trimming of TCR beta chains was found in a later genetic analysis and replicated in an independent cohort. CMV serostatus was the only immune exposure information available for the cohort. An earlier analysis of some 560 of the donors showed that most TCR beta V segments appeared in productive rearrangements either about 87% or about 30% of the time, which broadly matched IMGT annotations. The sequencing pipeline was judged likely to have produced a cluster of highly shared sequence variants as a technical artifact. In a later analysis, several top co-occurrence clusters were reported to appear linked to parvovirus B19, influenza, CMV and Epstein-Barr virus. A later analysis found that HLA-associated TCR beta chains were more clonally expanded and had lower generation probabilities than equally common non-associated chains. According to a later analysis, TCR association rates differed among HLA loci, with DRB1 alleles showing the most associated TCRs and HLA-C alleles showing the fewest. In the study, some 160 TCR beta chains were listed as associated with cytomegalovirus. Cytomegalovirus status was reported to be diagnosed by the classifier with high specificity and sensitivity in both the original and validation cohorts. In vitro tests confirmed that a few of the cytomegalovirus-associated TCR beta chains recognize cytomegalovirus antigens. It was suggested by the authors that the approach could potentially be generalized to other disease states and immunological phenotypes. According to a later genetic analysis, donors in an Asian-associated ancestry cluster had fewer N-insertions in productive TCRs than the approximately 700-donor mean. Roughly uniform sequencing depth across donors was assumed in presence/absence analyses, although this assumption may not hold. Across donors, most TCR sequences were observed very rarely, whereas some public TCRs were present in many individuals. Some IMGT-functional V segments, including TRBV6-2 and TRBV6-3, could not be distinguished by the 87-base-pair reads and were therefore excluded. The earlier analysis of 450 to 700 of the donors excluded roughly 17 rarely observed V segments, including chromosome 9 orphons, because counts were too low. A later analysis associated about 17,000 TCR beta sequences with specific HLA alleles at a false discovery rate of 0.05. Most CMV-associated TCR beta chains appeared to be HLA-restricted in a later analysis, and the HLA associations seemed to be driven largely by CMV exposure.

In total, fewer than 750 healthy bone marrow donors made up the cohort. At the time of sampling, every cohort member was nominally healthy, though immune exposures that went unrecorded were likely present. The donor was CMV seropositive and was included in the group of about 290 seropositive cohort members. A peripheral blood sample was collected from each donor, and TCR beta sequencing was performed on peripheral blood mononuclear cells. The Qiagen DNeasy Blood Extraction Kit was used to extract genomic DNA from the blood cell samples. The library was obtained by the immunoSEQ multiplex PCR assay. For the multiplex PCR, a mixture combining 60 forward primers for TCR Vbeta segments and 13 reverse primers for TCR Jbeta segments was used. A multiplex PCR assay on genomic DNA amplified the CDR3 region of rearranged TCR beta genes. The Illumina HiSeq System was used to sequence the amplified TCR beta libraries as 87-base-pair reads. For the original study's pipeline: In a later analysis, about 80 million unique TCR beta chains were counted across the 500 to 700 repertoires, and some 10 million of these chains were shared by at least two donors. To remove PCR and sequencing errors, raw reads were error-corrected and collapsed into unique sequences using a nearest-neighbor algorithm that merged closely related sequences. CDR3 sequences were aligned to IMGT reference sequences to assign V, D and J gene segments. For a sequence to be retained, at least a six-nucleotide match to both a V gene segment and a J gene segment was required. Rearrangements were classified as productive when the CDR3 lacked stop codons and remained in frame with V and J, and all other rearrangements were classified as non-productive. CDR3 was defined by IMGT convention, running from the second conserved V-encoded cysteine to the conserved J-encoded phenylalanine. Sequences without an unambiguous match to a single V gene segment were excluded from the earlier analysis of 450 to 750 of the donors. An earlier analysis of a few hundred of the donors classified V segments as functional when productive rearrangements were above 56.7% and as segregating when the standard deviation between donors was above 5%. A statistical classification framework was built to diagnose cytomegalovirus status from the catalog of TCR beta chain sequences. In a later analysis, V and J genes were assigned by comparing TCR nucleotide sequences against IMGT/GENE-DB human TR gene sequences. The TCRdist pipeline was used in a later analysis to assign CDR3 sequences and most-parsimonious VDJ recombination scenarios. In a later analysis, each TCR beta chain was defined by its CDR3 amino acid sequence together with its V-gene family, and reads lacking a unique V-gene family were excluded. As a way to deal with suspected cross-contamination and a sequencing artifact, a later analysis dropped hundreds of nucleotide sequences that were highly shared and had low generation probability. A later analysis calculated a clonal expansion index for each public chain from normalized within-repertoire ranks of inferred template counts. Generation probabilities in a later analysis came from a VDJ recombination model fitted to out-of-frame rearrangements, and those results were checked against IGoR. In a later analysis, TCR-TCR, TCR-HLA and TCR-CMV co-occurrence was scored with hypergeometric tests, and a repertoire-size bias correction was applied to TCR pairs. To estimate false discovery rates, a later analysis permuted the HLA or CMV assignments 20 times. In a later analysis, co-occurring TCRs were grouped using DBSCAN, and TCRdist sequence similarity was added for clustering within HLA-allele-positive subsets. Co-occurrence clustering excluded repertoires with fewer than 30,000 or more than 120,000 public chains, plus five with anomalous nucleotide sharing. Not all clones reach the TCRdb copy of this immuneACCESS table, which keeps in-frame sequences only. Checked studies attribute under half of the gap to unresolved V genes and leave the rest unexplained. V, J and clone size are taken as reported in that table, and D and trimming were inferred from the DNA itself. The sample contains about 200,000 clones, around 79% of them found a single time. The top ten constitute approximately 0.39% of the sample.

Recombination linked TRBV10-2 to TRBJ1-5; TRBD1 fits 12 bases in the junction. The receptor was derived from a male donor in good health and CMV-seropositive. The sample was PBMCs. The DNA is as follows: TGCGCCAGCAGTGACGGGGACAGGGGGCCTCAGCCCCAGCATTTT. Its product reads: CASSDGDRGPQPQHF.